The 21 T cell receptor beta chains below were found in one sample sequenced in a study of response to subunit inactivated influenza vaccine. TCRdb re-called the RT-PCR reads with MiXCR, one entry per CDR3 protein. The repertoire consists of around 540,000 distinct CDR3 sequences, with 10% to 15% occurring once and the leading ten covering roughly 10%. The specimen was PBMCs from blood, collected on the day of vaccination. Receptors originate from a man aged 45 to 65 who received an inactivated influenza vaccine.

This sequence joins TRBV20-1 and TRBJ2-1, with 9 nucleotides matching TRBD2. The CDR3 is made up of 14 amino acids. V lost 2 bases, J lost 3 bases, and 2 bases stayed unmatched. Germline values: CDR1 DFQATT, CDR2 SNEGSKA (reference sequence). Here the CDR3 reads CSARLAGYYNEQFF. The CDR3 DNA reads as TGCAGTGCTAGACTAGCGGGGTACTACAATGAGCAGTTCTTC.

In this sample, this clonotype turned up once. One end of the junction is discordant with germline, which a read error may explain. This chain uses TRBV10-3 with TRBJ2-3, with TRBD2 as a possible D gene (6 bases). In germline, CDR1 is ENHRY, CDR2 SYGVKD. This CDR3 region has 18 residues. The chain's CDR3 is CAIGESREPLGSTDTQYF. CDR3 sequence (DNA): TGTGCCATCGGTGAGTCACGGGAGCCCCTAGGTAGCACAGATACGCAGTATTTT.

This clonotype was observed at least ten times. V is TRBV4-1 and J is TRBJ2-5; D not certain. The germline gives CDR1 MGHRA, CDR2 YSYEKL. The CDR3 sequence is 15 residues long. Trimming stripped 1 base from V and 2 bases from J, with 11 bases between. CDR3 protein: CASSQGALFQETQYF. The DNA for the CDR3 is TGCGCCAGCAGCCAAGGGGCCTTGTTTCAAGAGACCCAGTACTTC.

The rearrangement uses TRBV18 and TRBJ2-1, with 7 nucleotides matching TRBD2. CDR1 KGHSH and CDR2 LQKENI come from the germline V gene. Trimming removed 6 bases from V and 3 bases from J; junction bases left unmatched: 5. The CDR3 totals 14 residues. The CDR3 coding sequence is TGTGCCAGCTCCGCGGGACTAAGCTACAATGAGCAGTTCTTC. Its protein product is CASSAGLSYNEQFF.

J is TRBJ2-1 and V is TRBV7-2, with TRBD2 matching 8 bases. Germline values: CDR1 SGHTA, CDR2 FQGNSA. The V segment lost 3 bases and the J segment 7 bases; nucleotides outside the gene matches: 8. The CDR3 length is 15 residues. The CDR3 DNA sequence: TGTGCCAGCAGCTTCGGGGGGGGCAGGATGAATGAGCAGTTCTTC. As protein: CASSFGGGRMNEQFF. Complete variable domain (other parts from reference TRBV7-2 and TRBJ2-1): GAGVSQSPSNKVTEKGKDVELRCDPISGHTALYWYRQSLGQGLEFLIYFQGNSAPDKSGLPSDRFSAERTGGSVSTLTIQRTQQEDSAVYLCASSFGGGRMNEQFFGPGTRLTVL.

This chain joins TRBV14 and TRBJ2-7; 16 bases are a match to TRBD2. CDR1 and CDR2 from the germline V gene are SGHDN and FVKESK. The J segment lost 6 bases and the V segment lost 1 base, leaving 12 bases of the junction unmatched. The CDR3 is made up of 19 amino acids. In nucleotides, the CDR3 is TGTGCCAGCAGCCAAGGAAAGGGACTAGCGGGAGGGCCTGGTACCGAGCAGTACTTC. Translating gives CASSQGKGLAGGPGTEQYF.

V is TRBV28 and J is TRBJ2-7, with TRBD1 as a possible D gene (6 bases). This CDR3 contains 14 residues. Germline CDR1 reads MDHEN; CDR2 reads SYDVKM. V lost 4 bases to trimming and J lost 5 bases, with 15 bases between them. CDR3 sequence (DNA): TGTGCCAGCAGTTCCCCACAGGGTTTCCACGAGCAGTACTTC. Its translation is CASSSPQGFHEQYF.

This chain joins TRBV10-3 and TRBJ2-1; D is possibly TRBD1 (5 bases). V gave up 11 bases and J gave up 9 bases, with 17 bases separating them. Per the germline V gene, CDR1 is ENHRY and CDR2 is SYGVKD. The CDR3 length is 12 residues. Here the CDR3 DNA reads TGTGCCGTCGGCAGGGTCTGGGGTGAGCAGTTCTTC. This encodes CAVGRVWGEQFF.

This clonotype was recorded at least ten times. The genes are TRBV6-5 and TRBJ1-3, with D possibly being TRBD1 (5 bases). Looked up from germline, CDR1 is MNHEY and CDR2 is SVGAGI. This CDR3 has 14 residues. The V gene lost 3 bases and the J gene lost 5 bases, with 11 bases spanning the gap. In nucleotides, the CDR3 is TGTGCCAGCAGTTATGGCTCAGGGAGAAACACCATATATTTT. Translated: CASSYGSGRNTIYF.

This clonotype was recorded a few times. This rearrangement joins TRBV5-4 to TRBJ2-2; a possible D gene is TRBD2 (6 bases). Trimming stripped 0 bases from V and 3 bases from J, with 12 bases between. The CDR3 runs to 16 residues. Germline CDR1 is SGHNT and CDR2 is YYREEE (reference sequence). CDR3 nucleotides: TGTGCCAGCAGCTTGGCTCGCGGGGAACACACCGGGGAGCTGTTTTTT. Translated: CASSLARGEHTGELFF.

This clonotype came up many times. The chain recombines TRBV7-2 with TRBJ1-2, with D uncertain. CDR1 and CDR2 from the germline V gene are SGHTA and FQGNSA. The CDR3 totals 14 residues. V lost 0 bases and J 1 base, leaving 6 bases between the germline ends. CDR3 in amino acids: CASSLASFNYGYTF. The CDR3 DNA sequence: TGTGCCAGCAGCTTAGCGTCCTTTAACTATGGCTACACCTTC.

This clonotype has ten or more counts. The chain couples TRBV7-9 to TRBJ1-5; the D is unclear. The CDR3 length is 17 residues. CDR1 and CDR2 from the germline V gene are SEHNR and FQNEAQ (reference sequence). V was shortened by 4 bases and J by 0 bases, with 16 bases between the two germline ends. The CDR3 spells CASSYVTDAYSNQPQHF. The CDR3 DNA reads as TGTGCCAGCAGCTACGTGACGGACGCTTATAGCAATCAGCCCCAGCATTTT.

The sample holds many counts of this clonotype. This chain connects TRBV10-3 to TRBJ2-7; 8 nucleotides align to TRBD2. V shed 2 bases and J 0 bases; nucleotides not matched to a gene: 9. There are 17 residues in the CDR3. In germline, CDR1 is ENHRY, CDR2 SYGVKD. CDR3 DNA: TGTGCCATCAGTGAGCCGGGACTAGGCACAACCTCCTACGAGCAGTACTTC. It translates to CAISEPGLGTTSYEQYF.

The rearrangement uses TRBV19 and TRBJ2-1, with D possibly being TRBD1 or TRBD2 (5 bases each). V shed 6 bases and J shed 3 bases, with 15 bases lying between them. The CDR3 loop spans 15 amino acids. From germline, CDR1 is LNHDA and CDR2 SQIVND (reference sequence). Here the CDR3 DNA reads TGTGCCAGTAGGAAGACCCGGGACCTCTACAATGAGCAGTTCTTC. Its translation is CASRKTRDLYNEQFF.

This clonotype appeared a few times. The chain employs TRBV10-3 and TRBJ2-7; 11 bases are a match to TRBD1. The V and J ends lost 5 bases and 3 bases, in that order; junction bases with no gene match: 3. Germline assignment: CDR1 ENHRY and CDR2 SYGVKD. This CDR3 has 14 residues. The CDR3 nucleotides are TGTGCCATCAGTACCGGGACAGGGGGCTACGAGCAGTACTTC. It encodes CAISTGTGGYEQYF.

V gene TRBV15 combines with J gene TRBJ2-1, with 10 positions matching TRBD1. The V and J ends lost 5 bases and 8 bases, in that order; junction bases with no gene match: 9. This CDR3 is built from 15 residues. Germline CDR1 and CDR2: LNHNV and YYDKDF (reference sequence). CDR3 DNA: TGTGCCACCAGCGCCCGACAGGGGGCCAACGATGAGCAGTTCTTC. It codes for CATSARQGANDEQFF.

V and J are TRBV5-1 and TRBJ1-1; TRBD1 matches at 7 bases. J was trimmed by 3 bases and V by 4 bases; bases with no gene match: 15. The CDR3 sequence is 17 residues long. Germline V gives CDR1 SGHRS, CDR2 YFSETQ. CDR3 sequence reads: CASSPRGPPLGYTEAFF. CDR3 bases: TGCGCCAGCAGCCCGAGGGGGCCCCCCCTCGGGTACACTGAAGCTTTCTTT.

This clonotype was seen a handful of times. This chain links TRBV3-1 with TRBJ1-2, with 10 bases fitting TRBD1. This CDR3 region has 14 residues. CDR1 and CDR2 from the germline V gene are LGHDT and YNNKEL (reference sequence). Germline trimming cut 3 bases from V and 6 bases from J; bases unmatched to any gene: 4. The CDR3 is CASSHSTGGHGYTF. CDR3 bases: TGTGCCAGCAGCCATTCGACAGGGGGCCATGGCTACACCTTC.

This clonotype has more than one count but fewer than ten. The V gene is TRBV12-3 or TRBV12-4, the J gene TRBJ1-1; TRBD1 is a possible D gene (5 bases). Trimming took 0 bases from V and 7 from J, leaving 9 bases between them. The CDR3 consists of 13 residues. The DNA of the CDR3 is TGTGCCAGCAGTTTAGCCGGACAAGTTGAAGCTTTCTTT. Amino acids: CASSLAGQVEAFF.

This clonotype was counted a few times. The chain is built from TRBV3-1 and TRBJ1-1, with a tentative D call TRBD1 (5 bases). The germline CDR1 and CDR2 sequences are LGHDT and YNNKEL (reference sequence). This CDR3 contains 14 residues. Trimming removed 0 bases from V and 10 bases from J, with 15 bases in between. CDR3 nucleotides: TGTGCCAGCAGCCAAGATTCCGGGGCCCGAAGAGCTTTCTTT. As protein: CASSQDSGARRAFF.

This chain joins TRBV15 and TRBJ2-7; D unclear. CDR1 is LNHNV and CDR2 is YYDKDF in the germline V gene (reference sequence). This CDR3 is 12 amino acids long. V lost 3 bases, J lost 4 bases, and 7 bases lay in between. The CDR3 is CATSSGPYEQYF. The CDR3 DNA reads TGTGCCACCAGCAGTGGACCTTACGAGCAGTACTTC.